This entry concerns a single T cell receptor (beta chain). Its matching antigen is unknown. Germline V gene sequence: CDR1 SQVTM, CDR2 ANQGSEA. V shed 4 bases, J shed 5 bases, and the junction held 11 bases outside the gene matches. The CDR3 covers 16 residues. The entry originates in a study of CD8 T cells in ankylosing spondylitis. Each TCR beta library was made by quantitative 5'-RACE that incorporated molecular barcodes. TCRdb itself ran the 5' RACE reads through MiXCR, one entry per CDR3 protein. The data hold about 800,000 distinct CDR3 sequences, with about 11% observed a single time. Study results and caveats: What seemed typical of ankylosing spondylitis blood was a TCR beta motif built from eight highly homologous variants.

The source is a male donor with ankylosing spondylitis. Sequenced sample: blood, either unsorted or a sorted T cell fraction (not recorded which). V and J are TRBV29-1 and TRBJ1-1, with TRBD1 matching over 12 bases. The CDR3 DNA is TGCAGCGTTGCGGGGGACAGGGGGCCGAGGGCAACTGAAGCTTTCTTT. Translating gives CSVAGDRGPRATEAFF.